This TCR beta chain was identified in a study of response to subunit inactivated influenza vaccine. Overall study results and limits: With each seasonal influenza vaccination, the authors suggested, few new T cells are recruited.

The CDR3 runs to 14 residues. The ends lost 3 bases at V and 4 bases at J; junction bases unmatched: 4. Germline lookup yields CDR1 SGDLS and CDR2 YYNGEE. As concerns this clonotype: The target antigen is unknown.

Via MiXCR, TCRdb re-called the RT-PCR reads, giving one row per CDR3 protein. The sample consists of 300,000 to 350,000 distinct CDR3 sequences, roughly 22% of them appearing once. This chain uses TRBV9 with TRBJ1-5; 7 bases line up with TRBD1. The sequencing here drew on PBMCs from blood, taken about 19 months after vaccination. The receptor was derived from a man aged 45 to 70 who received an inactivated influenza vaccine. CDR3 in DNA: TGTGCCAGCAGCGCGGGACAGATAAATCAGCCCCAGCATTTT. Translating gives CASSAGQINQPQHF.